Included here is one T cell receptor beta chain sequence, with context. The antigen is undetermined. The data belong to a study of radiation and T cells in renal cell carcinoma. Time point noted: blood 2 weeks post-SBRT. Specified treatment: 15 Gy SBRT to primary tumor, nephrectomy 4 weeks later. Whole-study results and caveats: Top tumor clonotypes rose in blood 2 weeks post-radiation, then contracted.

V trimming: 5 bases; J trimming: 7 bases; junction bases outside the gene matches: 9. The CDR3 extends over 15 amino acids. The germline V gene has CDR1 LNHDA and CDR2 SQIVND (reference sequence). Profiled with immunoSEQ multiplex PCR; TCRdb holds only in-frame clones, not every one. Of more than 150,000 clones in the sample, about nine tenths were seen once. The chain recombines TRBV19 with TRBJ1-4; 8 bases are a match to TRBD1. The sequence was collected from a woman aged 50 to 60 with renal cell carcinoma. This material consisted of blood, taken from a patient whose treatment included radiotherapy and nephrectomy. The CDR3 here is CASSVRQGWIEKLFF. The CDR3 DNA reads TGTGCCAGTAGTGTCCGACAGGGGTGGATTGAAAAACTGTTTTTT.